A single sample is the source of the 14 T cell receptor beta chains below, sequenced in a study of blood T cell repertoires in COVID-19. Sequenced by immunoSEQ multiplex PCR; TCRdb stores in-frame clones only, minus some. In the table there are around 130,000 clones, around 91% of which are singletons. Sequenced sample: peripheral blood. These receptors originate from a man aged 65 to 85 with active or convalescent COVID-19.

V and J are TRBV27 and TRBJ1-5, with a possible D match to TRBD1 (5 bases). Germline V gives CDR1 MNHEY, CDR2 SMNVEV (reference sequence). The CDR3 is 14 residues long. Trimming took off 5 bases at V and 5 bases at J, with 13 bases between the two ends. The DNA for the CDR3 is TGTGCCAGCAGTCCCCGGACACTTGATCAGCCCCAGCATTTT. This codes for CASSPRTLDQPQHF.

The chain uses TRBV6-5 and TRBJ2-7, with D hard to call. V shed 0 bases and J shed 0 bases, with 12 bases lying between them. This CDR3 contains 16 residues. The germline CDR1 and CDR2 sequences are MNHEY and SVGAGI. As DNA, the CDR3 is TGTGCCAGCAGTTACTCGAGCCCCTACCTCTCCTACGAGCAGTACTTC. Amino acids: CASSYSSPYLSYEQYF.

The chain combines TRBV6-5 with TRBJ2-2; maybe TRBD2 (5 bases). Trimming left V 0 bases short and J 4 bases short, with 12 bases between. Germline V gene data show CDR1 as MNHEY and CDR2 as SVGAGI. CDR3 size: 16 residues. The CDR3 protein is CASSYSRGSATGELFF. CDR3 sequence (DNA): TGTGCCAGCAGTTACTCGAGAGGGTCGGCCACCGGGGAGCTGTTTTTT.

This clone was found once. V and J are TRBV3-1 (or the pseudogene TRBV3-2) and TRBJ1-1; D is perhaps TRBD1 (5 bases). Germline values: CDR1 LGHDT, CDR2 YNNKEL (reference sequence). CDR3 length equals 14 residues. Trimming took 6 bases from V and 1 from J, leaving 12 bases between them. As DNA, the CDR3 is TGTGCCAGCAGGGGGGGAGGGAGGAACACTGAAGCTTTCTTT. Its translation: CASRGGGRNTEAFF.

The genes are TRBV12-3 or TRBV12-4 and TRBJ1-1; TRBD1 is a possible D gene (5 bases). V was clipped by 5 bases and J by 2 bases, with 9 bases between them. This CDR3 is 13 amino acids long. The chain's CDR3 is CASSLQENTEAFF. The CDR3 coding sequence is TGTGCCAGCAGTCTACAGGAAAACACTGAAGCTTTCTTT.

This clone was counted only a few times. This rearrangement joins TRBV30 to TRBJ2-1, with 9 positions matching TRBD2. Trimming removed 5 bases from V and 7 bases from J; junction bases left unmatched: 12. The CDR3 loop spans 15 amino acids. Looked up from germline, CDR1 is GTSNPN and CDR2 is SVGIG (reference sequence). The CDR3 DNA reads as TGTGCCTGGGGTGGCCTAGCGGGGCAGAGGAATGAGCAGTTCTTC. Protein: CAWGGLAGQRNEQFF.

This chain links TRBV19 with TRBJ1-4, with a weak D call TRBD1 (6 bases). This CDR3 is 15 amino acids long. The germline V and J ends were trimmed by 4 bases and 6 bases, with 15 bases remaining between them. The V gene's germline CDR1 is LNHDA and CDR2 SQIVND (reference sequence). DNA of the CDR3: TGTGCCAGTAGTAACGCCGGGACACCTTATGAAAAACTGTTTTTT. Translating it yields CASSNAGTPYEKLFF. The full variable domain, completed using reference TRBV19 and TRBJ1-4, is DGGITQSPKYLFRKEGQNVTLSCEQNLNHDAMYWYRQDPGQGLRLIYYSQIVNDFQKGDIAEGYSVSREKKESFPLTVTSAQKNPTAFYLCASSNAGTPYEKLFFGSGTQLSVL.

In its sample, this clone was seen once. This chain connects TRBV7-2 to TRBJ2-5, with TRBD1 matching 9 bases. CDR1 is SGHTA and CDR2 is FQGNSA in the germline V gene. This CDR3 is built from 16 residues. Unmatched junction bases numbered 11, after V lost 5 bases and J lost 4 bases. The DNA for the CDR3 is TGTGCCAGCAGCGCAACCCCGGGACAGGGAATAGAGACCCAGTACTTC. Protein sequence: CASSATPGQGIETQYF. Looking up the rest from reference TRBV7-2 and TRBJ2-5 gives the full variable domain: GAGVSQSPSNKVTEKGKDVELRCDPISGHTALYWYRQSLGQGLEFLIYFQGNSAPDKSGLPSDRFSAERTGGSVSTLTIQRTQQEDSAVYLCASSATPGQGIETQYFGPGTRLLVL.

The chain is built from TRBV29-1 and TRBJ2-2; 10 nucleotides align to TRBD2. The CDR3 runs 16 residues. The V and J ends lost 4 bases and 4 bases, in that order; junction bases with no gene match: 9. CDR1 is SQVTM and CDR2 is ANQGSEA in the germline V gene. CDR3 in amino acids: CSVGSRAGGPTGELFF. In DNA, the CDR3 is TGCAGCGTTGGGTCCCGAGCGGGAGGGCCCACCGGGGAGCTGTTTTTT.

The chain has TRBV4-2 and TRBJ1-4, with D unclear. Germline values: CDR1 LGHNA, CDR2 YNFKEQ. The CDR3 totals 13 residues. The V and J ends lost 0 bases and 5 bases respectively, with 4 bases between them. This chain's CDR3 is CASSQDMNEKLFF. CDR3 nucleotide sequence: TGTGCCAGCAGCCAAGATATGAATGAAAAACTGTTTTTT.

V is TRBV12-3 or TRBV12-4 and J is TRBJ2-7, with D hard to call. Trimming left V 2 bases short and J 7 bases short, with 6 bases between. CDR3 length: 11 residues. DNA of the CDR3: TGTGCCAGCAGTTTAAACCGGGAGCAGTACTTC. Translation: CASSLNREQYF.

As DNA, the CDR3 is TGTGCCAGCTCACCAGTTGGCGGGGTCAATCAGCCCCAGCATTTT. Amino acid sequence: CASSPVGGVNQPQHF. V gene TRBV18 combines with J gene TRBJ1-5, with D unresolved. Looked up from germline, CDR1 is KGHSH and CDR2 is LQKENI. Trimming took 2 bases from V and 3 from J, leaving 11 bases between them. The CDR3 has 15 amino acids.

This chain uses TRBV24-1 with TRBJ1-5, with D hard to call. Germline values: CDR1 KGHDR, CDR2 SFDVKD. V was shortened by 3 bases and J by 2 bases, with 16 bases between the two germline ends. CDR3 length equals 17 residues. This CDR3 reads CATSDTREGKGNQPQHF. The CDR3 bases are TGTGCCACCAGTGATACTAGAGAGGGTAAGGGCAATCAGCCCCAGCATTTT.

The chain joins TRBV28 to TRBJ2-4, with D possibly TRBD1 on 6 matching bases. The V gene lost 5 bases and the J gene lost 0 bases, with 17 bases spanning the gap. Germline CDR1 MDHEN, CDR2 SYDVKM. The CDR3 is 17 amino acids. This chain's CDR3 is CASSNPQGPIAKNIQYF. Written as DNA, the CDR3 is TGTGCCAGCAGTAACCCTCAGGGGCCTATAGCCAAAAACATTCAGTACTTC.